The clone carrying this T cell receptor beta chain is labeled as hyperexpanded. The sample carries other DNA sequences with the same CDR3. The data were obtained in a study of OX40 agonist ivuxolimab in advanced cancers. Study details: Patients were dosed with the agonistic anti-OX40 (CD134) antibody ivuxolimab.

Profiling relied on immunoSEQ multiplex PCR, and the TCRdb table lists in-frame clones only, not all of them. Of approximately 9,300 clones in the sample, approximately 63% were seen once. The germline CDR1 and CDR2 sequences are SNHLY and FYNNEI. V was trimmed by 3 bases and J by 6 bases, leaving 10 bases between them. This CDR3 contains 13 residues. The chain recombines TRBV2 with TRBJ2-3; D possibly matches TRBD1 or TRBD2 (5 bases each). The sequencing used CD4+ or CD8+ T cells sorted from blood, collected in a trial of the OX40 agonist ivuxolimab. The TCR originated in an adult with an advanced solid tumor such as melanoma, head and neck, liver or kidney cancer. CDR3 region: CASSEGVADTQYF. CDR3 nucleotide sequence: TGTGCCAGCAGTGAGGGGGTCGCGGATACGCAGTATTTT.